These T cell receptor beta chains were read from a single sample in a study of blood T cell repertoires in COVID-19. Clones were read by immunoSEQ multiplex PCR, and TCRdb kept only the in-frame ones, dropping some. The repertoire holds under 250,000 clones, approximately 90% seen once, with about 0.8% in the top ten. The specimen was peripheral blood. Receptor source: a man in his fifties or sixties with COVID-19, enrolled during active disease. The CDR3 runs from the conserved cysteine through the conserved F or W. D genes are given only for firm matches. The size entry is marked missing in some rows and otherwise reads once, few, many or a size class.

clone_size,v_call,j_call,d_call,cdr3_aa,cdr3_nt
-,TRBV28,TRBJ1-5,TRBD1,CASSAGGNQPQHF,TGTGCCAGCAGTGCAGGGGGTAATCAGCCCCAGCATTTT
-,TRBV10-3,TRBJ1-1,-,CAISDRMNTEAFF,TGTGCCATCAGTGATCGTATGAACACTGAAGCTTTCTTT
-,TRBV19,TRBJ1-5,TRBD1,CASSEWTGTDQPQHF,TGTGCCAGTAGTGAATGGACAGGGACCGATCAGCCCCAGCATTTT
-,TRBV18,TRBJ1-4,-,CASSPLQGTNEKLFF,TGTGCCAGCTCACCATTACAGGGAACTAATGAAAAACTGTTTTTT
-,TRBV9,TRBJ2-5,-,CASSVGQVQETQYF,TGTGCCAGCAGCGTAGGACAAGTTCAAGAGACCCAGTACTTC
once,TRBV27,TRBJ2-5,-,CASSLYGEGTAEQETQYF,TGTGCCAGCAGTTTATACGGGGAAGGAACAGCCGAACAAGAGACCCAGTACTTC
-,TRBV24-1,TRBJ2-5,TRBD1,CATSDPRTGQETQYF,TGTGCCACCAGTGACCCCCGGACAGGGCAAGAGACCCAGTACTTC
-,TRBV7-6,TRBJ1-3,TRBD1,CASSPAQGASGNTIYF,TGTGCCAGCAGCCCGGCACAGGGGGCGTCTGGAAACACCATATATTTT
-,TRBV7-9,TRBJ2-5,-,CASSLAGRETQYF,TGTGCCAGCAGCTTAGCGGGGCGAGAGACCCAGTACTTC
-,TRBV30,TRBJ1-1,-,CASNRATGKAFF,TGTGCCTCGAATAGAGCAACAGGCAAAGCTTTCTTT
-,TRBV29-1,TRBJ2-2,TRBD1,CSVDRQGSTGELFF,TGCAGCGTTGACCGACAGGGATCCACCGGGGAGCTGTTTTTT
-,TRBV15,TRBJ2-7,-,CATSSGGALSYEQYF,TGTGCCACCAGCAGTGGGGGGGCCCTTTCCTACGAGCAGTACTTC
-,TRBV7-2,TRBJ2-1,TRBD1,CASSADRGSYNEQFF,TGTGCCAGCAGCGCTGACAGGGGTTCCTACAATGAGCAGTTCTTC
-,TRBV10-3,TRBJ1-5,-,CAISVGAGDSNQPQHF,TGTGCCATCAGTGTTGGGGCAGGGGATAGCAATCAGCCCCAGCATTTT
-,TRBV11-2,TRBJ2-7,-,CASSLGRSGYEQYF,TGTGCCAGCAGCTTAGGGAGAAGTGGCTACGAGCAGTACTTC
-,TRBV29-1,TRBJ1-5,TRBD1,CSVGQGGNQPQHF,TGCAGCGTTGGACAGGGAGGCAATCAGCCCCAGCATTTT
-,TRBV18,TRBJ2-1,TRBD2,CASSLPRGAYNEQFF,TGTGCCAGCTCACTCCCTCGGGGGGCCTACAATGAGCAGTTCTTC
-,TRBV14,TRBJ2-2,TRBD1,CASSQGSQGAFRELFF,TGTGCCAGCAGCCAAGGGAGCCAGGGGGCTTTCAGGGAGCTGTTTTTT
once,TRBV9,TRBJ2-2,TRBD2,CASSVEVKAGVNTGELFF,TGTGCCAGCAGCGTAGAGGTTAAAGCGGGGGTGAACACCGGGGAGCTGTTTTTT
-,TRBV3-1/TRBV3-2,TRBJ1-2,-,CASSQDMRVYGYTF,TGTGCCAGCAGCCAAGATATGAGGGTATATGGCTACACCTTC